This is a list of T cell receptor beta chains from one sample in a study of cytomegalovirus exposure and HLA in healthy donors. The protocol was immunoSEQ multiplex PCR, while the TCRdb copy is restricted to in-frame clones and leaves out a portion. The data contain approximately 110,000 clones, approximately 70% of them singletons. Material for sequencing was PBMCs. The receptor set was obtained from a man aged 40-49 years in good health and CMV-seropositive. CDR3s include the opening cysteine and the closing phenylalanine or tryptophan. A D gene is named only where the DNA matches it firmly. Size values are once, few and many counts, or a class for expanded clones, and some rows have none.

clone size	D gene	CDR3 length	V gene	J gene	CDR3 DNA	CDR3 protein
few	-	14	TRBV5-1	TRBJ1-1	TGCGCCAGCAGCTTGAGCCAGGCAGACACTGAAGCTTTCTTT	CASSLSQADTEAFF
few	-	11	TRBV29-1	TRBJ1-1	TGCAGCGTTGGGGGCTACACTGAAGCTTTCTTT	CSVGGYTEAFF
-	TRBD2	15	TRBV6-1	TRBJ2-1	TGTGCCAGCAGAGCGGGAGGCCGGGTGTACGATGAGCAGTTCTTC	CASRAGGRVYDEQFF
-	-	12	TRBV29-1	TRBJ2-1	TGCAGCGTTTTAGGACAGAAGAATGAGCAGTTCTTC	CSVLGQKNEQFF
-	-	13	TRBV9	TRBJ2-1	TGTGCCAGCAGCGTTGGACTGAACAATGAGCAGTTCTTC	CASSVGLNNEQFF
-	TRBD1	15	TRBV5-4	TRBJ1-5	TGTGCCAGCAGCTGGGGACAGGGAGGGGCTCAGCCCCAGCATTTT	CASSWGQGGAQPQHF
-	-	14	TRBV29-1	TRBJ1-1	TGCAGCGTTGTTATTTGGGGAGGCAACACTGAAGCTTTCTTT	CSVVIWGGNTEAFF
few	-	15	TRBV4-1	TRBJ1-1	TGCGCCAGCAGCCAACCAGACAGAACGAACACTGAAGCTTTCTTT	CASSQPDRTNTEAFF
-	TRBD1	15	TRBV28	TRBJ2-1	TGTGCCAGCGGGGGTGGGACAGTCTCCTACAATGAGCAGTTCTTC	CASGGGTVSYNEQFF
-	TRBD1	14	TRBV6-6	TRBJ1-1	TGTGCCAGCAGTACCGGGACAGAGAACACTGAAGCTTTCTTT	CASSTGTENTEAFF
-	TRBD2	16	TRBV5-8	TRBJ2-3	TGTGCCAGCAGCCGAGGGTTTAGCGGGAAGACAGATACGCAGTATTTT	CASSRGFSGKTDTQYF
-	TRBD1	15	TRBV5-1	TRBJ2-7	TGCGCCAGCAGCTTTTCGACAGGGGGTACCTACGAGCAGTACTTC	CASSFSTGGTYEQYF
-	TRBD2	16	TRBV9	TRBJ2-5	TGTGCCAGCAGCATTTCCGGGACTAGCAATCAAGAGACCCAGTACTTC	CASSISGTSNQETQYF
once	TRBD1	14	TRBV6-1	TRBJ1-2	TGTGCCAGCAGGAAACAGGGGGATAACTATGGCTACACCTTC	CASRKQGDNYGYTF
-	TRBD1	15	TRBV4-3	TRBJ2-7	TGCGCCAGCAGCCAAGAAGGACAGGGGCATTACGAGCAGTACTTC	CASSQEGQGHYEQYF
-	-	16	TRBV7-2	TRBJ2-2	TGTGCCCGCCGAATAAAGATAGGGGGTAGCGCCGGGGAGCTGTTTTTT	CARRIKIGGSAGELFF
-	TRBD2	20	TRBV4-3	TRBJ2-2	TGCGCCAGCGCCCCCGCGGGACTAGCGGGAGGGGACTGGAACACCGGGGAGCTGTTTTTT	CASAPAGLAGGDWNTGELFF
-	-	10	TRBV29-1	TRBJ2-5	TGCAGCGTTTTGTATGAGACCCAGTACTTC	CSVLYETQYF
-	-	15	TRBV10-2	TRBJ2-1	TGCGCCAGCAGTACAGCGGACAGCTCCTACAATGAGCAGTTCTTC	CASSTADSSYNEQFF
-	TRBD1	15	TRBV7-2	TRBJ1-2	TGTGCCAGCAGCGATGACAGGGTCCCTTCCTATGGCTACACCTTC	CASSDDRVPSYGYTF
-	-	15	TRBV5-1	TRBJ2-5	TGCGCCAGCAGCTTGGGAGGGACTTACCAAGAGACCCAGTACTTC	CASSLGGTYQETQYF
-	TRBD2	12	TRBV29-1	TRBJ2-1	TGCAGCGACCGGGGGGAACAACATGAGCAGTTCTTC	CSDRGEQHEQFF
-	-	14	TRBV5-1	TRBJ1-4	TGCGCCAGCAGCTTGGCCGAGGGGGACGAAAAACTGTTTTTT	CASSLAEGDEKLFF
-	TRBD1	16	TRBV4-1	TRBJ1-1	TGCGCCAGCAGCCTAGGGACAGCTCAACTGAACACTGAAGCTTTCTTT	CASSLGTAQLNTEAFF
-	TRBD1	13	TRBV12-5	TRBJ2-5	TGTGCTAGTGGTAGGACAGGGCAAGAGACCCAGTACTTC	CASGRTGQETQYF
few	TRBD1	13	TRBV10-1	TRBJ2-7	TGCGCCAGCCCCGACAGGGGCTCCTACGAGCAGTACTTC	CASPDRGSYEQYF
-	TRBD1	14	TRBV5-4	TRBJ1-2	TGTGCCAGCAGCTTGGGGGACAGGTTTGGGGGCTACACCTTC	CASSLGDRFGGYTF
-	TRBD1	14	TRBV6-5	TRBJ2-7	TGTGCCAGCAGTTTACGGACAGGGGGAAGCGAGCAGTACTTC	CASSLRTGGSEQYF
-	TRBD2	15	TRBV6-1	TRBJ2-5	TGTGCCAGCAGTGGCCCATGGGGGGGGAAAGAGACCCAGTACTTC	CASSGPWGGKETQYF
-	TRBD1	15	TRBV6-4	TRBJ2-4	TGTGCCAGCACCGACAGGGACCTAGCCAAAAACATTCAGTACTTC	CASTDRDLAKNIQYF
-	-	16	TRBV6-1	TRBJ1-4	TGTGCCAGCAGTGTGGGGAGCGGGAGCGGAAATGAAAAACTGTTTTTT	CASSVGSGSGNEKLFF
-	-	14	TRBV19	TRBJ2-1	TGTGCCAGTACCCCCGGACAGCAAGCGCCTGAGCAGTTCTTC	CASTPGQQAPEQFF
-	-	15	TRBV7-7	TRBJ2-3	TGTGCCAGCAGCTTCTCGGTCCTTCCCACAGATACGCAGTATTTT	CASSFSVLPTDTQYF
-	TRBD2	18	TRBV5-4	TRBJ2-1	TGTGCCAGCAGCGGAGGGACTAGCGGGCGGGCCGGTTACAATGAGCAGTTCTTC	CASSGGTSGRAGYNEQFF
once	-	13	TRBV6-5	TRBJ1-2	TGTGCCAGCAGACGCGGACAATGGTATGGCTACACCTTC	CASRRGQWYGYTF
few	-	13	TRBV7-3	TRBJ1-1	TGTGCCAGCAGCGTTCAGGGGAACACTGAAGCTTTCTTT	CASSVQGNTEAFF
-	TRBD1	14	TRBV7-8	TRBJ1-4	TGTGCCAGCAGCCCGACAGGGTCGGGGGAAAAACTGTTTTTT	CASSPTGSGEKLFF
-	TRBD2	14	TRBV7-3	TRBJ2-3	TGTGCCAGCAGCTCCGGGAGGGGAACAGATACGCAGTATTTT	CASSSGRGTDTQYF
-	-	13	TRBV7-9	TRBJ1-2	TGTGCCAGCAGCGCCCAGGTGGAGGACGGCTACACCTTC	CASSAQVEDGYTF
few	-	13	TRBV29-1	TRBJ2-1	TGCAGCGCCGGACAGGCGCGGGGCAATGAGCAGTTCTTC	CSAGQARGNEQFF
few	TRBD1	14	TRBV28	TRBJ2-7	TGTGCCAGCTTCAAGGGACAGGGTATAGGCGAGCAGTACTTC	CASFKGQGIGEQYF
-	-	13	TRBV5-1	TRBJ1-1	TGCGCCAGCAGAGGGGGAGATTTGTCTGAAGCTTTCTTT	CASRGGDLSEAFF
few	-	12	TRBV2	TRBJ1-1	TGTGCCAGCAGGGAGTGGAACACTGAAGCTTTCTTT	CASREWNTEAFF
few	-	13	TRBV27	TRBJ2-2	TGTGCCAGCAGTCCCTATAGGAGGGGGGAGCTGTTTTTT	CASSPYRRGELFF
few	TRBD1	13	TRBV15	TRBJ1-2	TGTGCCACCAGCAGGAGGACAGGGAATGGCTACACCTTC	CATSRRTGNGYTF
-	TRBD1	13	TRBV30	TRBJ2-5	TGTGCCTGGAGTCTAGGGGGCCGGGAGACCCAGTACTTC	CAWSLGGRETQYF
-	-	12	TRBV7-2	TRBJ2-7	TGTGCCAGCAGCTTTGGACAGTACGAGCAGTACTTC	CASSFGQYEQYF
-	-	14	TRBV15	TRBJ2-5	TGTGCCACCAGCAGAGATTCAGGGGTAGAGACCCAGTACTTC	CATSRDSGVETQYF
-	-	16	TRBV28	TRBJ1-5	TGTGCCAGCAGTCCCCGTTCCGGGACTCGCGATCAGCCCCAGCATTTT	CASSPRSGTRDQPQHF
-	TRBD2	13	TRBV6-4	TRBJ2-5	TGTGCCAGTTTAGCGGGAGGGCCAGAGACCCAGTACTTC	CASLAGGPETQYF
-	-	15	TRBV7-2	TRBJ2-3	TGTGCCAGCAGCTTGGTCCCGCGAAGCACAGATACGCAGTATTTT	CASSLVPRSTDTQYF
-	TRBD1	15	TRBV15	TRBJ1-4	TGTGCCACCAGTTCTCCGGGACAGGGCGCGGAAAAACTGTTTTTT	CATSSPGQGAEKLFF
-	-	13	TRBV5-4	TRBJ1-2	TGTGCCAGCAGCTTGGGGGAGGGCTATGGCTACACCTTC	CASSLGEGYGYTF
-	TRBD1	14	TRBV19	TRBJ2-5	TGTGCCAGTAGTTTAGGACAGGGCGCAGAGACCCAGTACTTC	CASSLGQGAETQYF
-	TRBD1	12	TRBV5-3	TRBJ1-1	TGTGCCAGAAGCTTGACAGGGGGTGTAGCTTTCTTT	CARSLTGGVAFF
-	TRBD1	18	TRBV27	TRBJ1-5	TGTGCCAGCAGTCCCCGTATCGGGGGACAGGGGCGCAATCAGCCCCAGCATTTT	CASSPRIGGQGRNQPQHF
few	-	14	TRBV6-5	TRBJ1-1	TGTGCCAGCAGTTACTCGGGCACCTCCACTGAAGCTTTCTTT	CASSYSGTSTEAFF
few	-	15	TRBV6-5	TRBJ2-1	TGTGCCAGCAGTTACGTGTCGGACAGCTACAATGAGCAGTTCTTC	CASSYVSDSYNEQFF